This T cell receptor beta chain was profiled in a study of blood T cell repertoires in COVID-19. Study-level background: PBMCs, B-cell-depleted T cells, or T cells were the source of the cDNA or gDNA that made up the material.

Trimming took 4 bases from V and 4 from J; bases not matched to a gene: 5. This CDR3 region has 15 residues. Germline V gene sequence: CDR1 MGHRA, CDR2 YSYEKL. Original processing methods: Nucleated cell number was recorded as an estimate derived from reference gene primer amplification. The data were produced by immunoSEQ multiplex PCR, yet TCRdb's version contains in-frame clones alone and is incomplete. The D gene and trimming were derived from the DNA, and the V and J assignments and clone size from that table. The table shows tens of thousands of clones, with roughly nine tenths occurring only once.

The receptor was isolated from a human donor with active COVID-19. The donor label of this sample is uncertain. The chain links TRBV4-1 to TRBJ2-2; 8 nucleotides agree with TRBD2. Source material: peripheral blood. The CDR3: CASSLSGSGTGELFF. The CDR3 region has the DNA TGCGCCAGCAGCCTCAGCGGGAGTGGCACCGGGGAGCTGTTTTTT.